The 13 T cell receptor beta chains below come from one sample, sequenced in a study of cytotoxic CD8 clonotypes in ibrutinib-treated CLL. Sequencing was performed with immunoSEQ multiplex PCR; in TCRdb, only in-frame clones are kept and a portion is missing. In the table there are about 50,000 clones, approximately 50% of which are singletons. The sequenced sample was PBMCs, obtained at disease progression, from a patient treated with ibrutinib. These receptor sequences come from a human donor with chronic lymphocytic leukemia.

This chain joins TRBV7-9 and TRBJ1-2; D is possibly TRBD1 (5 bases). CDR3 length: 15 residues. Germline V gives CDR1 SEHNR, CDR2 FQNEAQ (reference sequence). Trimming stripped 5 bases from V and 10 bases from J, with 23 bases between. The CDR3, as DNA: TGTGCCAGCAGCCAAGTGGTTGGCCAGGGTAATCACTACACCTTC. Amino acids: CASSQVVGQGNHYTF.

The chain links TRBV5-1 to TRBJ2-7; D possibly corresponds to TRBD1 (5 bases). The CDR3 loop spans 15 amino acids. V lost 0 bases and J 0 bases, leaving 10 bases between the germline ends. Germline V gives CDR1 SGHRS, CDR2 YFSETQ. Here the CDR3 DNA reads TGCGCCAGCAGCTTGGGACAGTCGAGCTCCTACGAGCAGTACTTC. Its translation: CASSLGQSSSYEQYF.

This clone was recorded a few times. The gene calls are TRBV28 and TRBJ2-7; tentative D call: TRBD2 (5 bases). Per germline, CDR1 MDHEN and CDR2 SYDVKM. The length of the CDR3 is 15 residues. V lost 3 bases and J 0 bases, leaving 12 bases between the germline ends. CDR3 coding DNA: TGTGCCAGCAGTTTGCGCTTCGGGAACTCCTACGAGCAGTACTTC. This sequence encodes CASSLRFGNSYEQYF.

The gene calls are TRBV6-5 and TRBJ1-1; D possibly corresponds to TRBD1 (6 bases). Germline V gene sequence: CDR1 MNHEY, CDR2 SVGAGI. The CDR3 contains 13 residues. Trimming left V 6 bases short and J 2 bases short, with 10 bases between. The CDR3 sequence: CASSHRVNTEAFF. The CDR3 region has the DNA TGTGCCAGCAGCCACAGGGTTAACACTGAAGCTTTCTTT.

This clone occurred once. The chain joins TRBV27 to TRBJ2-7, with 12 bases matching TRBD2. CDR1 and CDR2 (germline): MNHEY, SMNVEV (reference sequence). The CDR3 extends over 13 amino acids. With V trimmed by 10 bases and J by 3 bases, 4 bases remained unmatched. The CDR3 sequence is CATLAGGGYEQYF. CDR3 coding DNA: TGTGCCACCCTAGCGGGGGGGGGCTACGAGCAGTACTTC.

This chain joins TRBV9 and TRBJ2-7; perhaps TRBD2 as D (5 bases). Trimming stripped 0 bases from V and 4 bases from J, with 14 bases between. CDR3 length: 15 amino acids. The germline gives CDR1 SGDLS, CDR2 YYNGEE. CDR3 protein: CASSVGPDYGYEQYF. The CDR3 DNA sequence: TGTGCCAGCAGCGTAGGCCCCGACTACGGATACGAGCAGTACTTC.

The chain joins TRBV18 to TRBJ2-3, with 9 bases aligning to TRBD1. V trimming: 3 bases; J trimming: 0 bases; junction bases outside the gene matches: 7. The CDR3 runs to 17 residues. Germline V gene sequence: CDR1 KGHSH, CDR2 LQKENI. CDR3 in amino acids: CASSPYRTGASTDTQYF. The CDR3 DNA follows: TGTGCCAGCTCACCCTACCGGACAGGGGCCAGCACAGATACGCAGTATTTT.

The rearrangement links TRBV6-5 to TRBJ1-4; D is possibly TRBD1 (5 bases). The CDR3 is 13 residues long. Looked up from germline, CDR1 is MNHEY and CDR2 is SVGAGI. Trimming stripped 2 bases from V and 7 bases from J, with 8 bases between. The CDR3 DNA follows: TGTGCCAGCAGTTACCCGGGGGGTGAAAAACTGTTTTTT. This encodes CASSYPGGEKLFF.

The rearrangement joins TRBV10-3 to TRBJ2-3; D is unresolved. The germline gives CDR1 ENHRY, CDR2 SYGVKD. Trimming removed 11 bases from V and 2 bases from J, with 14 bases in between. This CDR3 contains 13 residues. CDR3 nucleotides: TGTGCCCTCCGCCCGACCCACACAGATACGCAGTATTTT. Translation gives CALRPTHTDTQYF.

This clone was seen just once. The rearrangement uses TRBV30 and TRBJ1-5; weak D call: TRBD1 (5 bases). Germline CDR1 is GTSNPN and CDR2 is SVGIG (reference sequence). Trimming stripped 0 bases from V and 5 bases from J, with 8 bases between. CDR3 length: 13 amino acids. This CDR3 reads CAWSVGGDQPQHF. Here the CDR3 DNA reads TGTGCCTGGAGTGTTGGGGGGGATCAGCCCCAGCATTTT. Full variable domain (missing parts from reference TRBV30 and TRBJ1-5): SQTIHQWPATLVQPVGSPLSLECTVEGTSNPNLYWYRQAAGRGLQLLFYSVGIGQISSEVPQNLSASRPQDRQFILSSKKLLLSDSGFYLCAWSVGGDQPQHFGDGTRLSIL.

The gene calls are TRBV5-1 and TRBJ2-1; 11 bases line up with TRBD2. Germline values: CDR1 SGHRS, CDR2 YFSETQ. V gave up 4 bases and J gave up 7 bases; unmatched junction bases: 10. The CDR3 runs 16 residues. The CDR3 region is CASSKPGLAANNEQFF. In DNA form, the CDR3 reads TGCGCCAGCAGCAAACCGGGACTAGCGGCAAATAATGAGCAGTTCTTC.

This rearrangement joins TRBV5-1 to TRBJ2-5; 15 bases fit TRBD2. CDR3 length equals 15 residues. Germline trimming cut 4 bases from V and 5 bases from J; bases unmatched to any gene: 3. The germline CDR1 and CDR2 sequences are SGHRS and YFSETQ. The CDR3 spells CASSQGTSGRETQYF. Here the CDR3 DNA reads TGCGCCAGCAGCCAGGGGACTAGCGGGAGGGAGACCCAGTACTTC. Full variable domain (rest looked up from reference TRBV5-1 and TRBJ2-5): KAGVTQTPRYLIKTRGQQVTLSCSPISGHRSVSWYQQTPGQGLQFLFEYFSETQRNKGNFPGRFSGRQFSNSRSEMNVSTLELGDSALYLCASSQGTSGRETQYFGPGTRLLVL.

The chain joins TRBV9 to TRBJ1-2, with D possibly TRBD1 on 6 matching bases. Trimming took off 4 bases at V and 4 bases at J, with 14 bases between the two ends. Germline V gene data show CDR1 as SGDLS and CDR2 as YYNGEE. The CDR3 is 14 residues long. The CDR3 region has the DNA TGTGCCAGCAGCATTTCAGGGGACCTCTATGGCTACACCTTC. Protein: CASSISGDLYGYTF.